This T cell receptor (beta chain) was captured by sequencing in a study of blood T cell repertoires in COVID-19. Study as a whole: Samples representing acute and convalescent COVID-19 were sourced from the United States, Italy and Spain. Sample material is recorded as cDNA or gDNA derived from T cells, B-cell-depleted T cells, or PBMCs.

Germline V gives CDR1 MNHEY, CDR2 SVGAGI. This CDR3 region has 14 residues. The V and J ends lost 2 bases and 5 bases respectively, with 9 bases between them. Original processing notes: Amplification of reference gene primers was used by the study to estimate nucleated cell counts. Repertoires were generated with immunoSEQ multiplex PCR, while TCRdb's copy carries only in-frame clones and drops some. V, J and clone size are those of that table, while D and trimming were read from the DNA. The sample consists of a few hundred thousand clones, 70% to 90% of them appearing once. The J gene is TRBJ2-2, the V gene TRBV6-5; no clear D. Sequenced material: peripheral blood. The TCR comes from a woman between 65 and 79 years old with active or convalescent COVID-19. Written as DNA, the CDR3 is TGTGCCAGCAGTTACCGACTTTCTACCGGGGAGCTGTTTTTT. Translation: CASSYRLSTGELFF.